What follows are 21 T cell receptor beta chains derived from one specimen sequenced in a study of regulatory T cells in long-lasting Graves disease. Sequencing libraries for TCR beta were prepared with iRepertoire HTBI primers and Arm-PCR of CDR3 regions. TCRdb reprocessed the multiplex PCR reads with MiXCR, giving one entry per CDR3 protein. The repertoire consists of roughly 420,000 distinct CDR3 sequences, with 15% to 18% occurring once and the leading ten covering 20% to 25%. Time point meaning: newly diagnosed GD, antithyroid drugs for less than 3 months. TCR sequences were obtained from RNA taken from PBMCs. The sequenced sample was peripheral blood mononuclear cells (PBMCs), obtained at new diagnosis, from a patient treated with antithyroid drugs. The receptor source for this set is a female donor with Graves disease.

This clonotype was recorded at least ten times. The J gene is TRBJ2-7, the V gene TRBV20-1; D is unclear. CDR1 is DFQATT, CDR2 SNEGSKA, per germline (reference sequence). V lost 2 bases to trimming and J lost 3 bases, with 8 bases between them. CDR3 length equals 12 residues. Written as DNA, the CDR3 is TGCAGTGCTAGACTGGCTGGCTACGAGCAGTACTTC. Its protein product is CSARLAGYEQYF.

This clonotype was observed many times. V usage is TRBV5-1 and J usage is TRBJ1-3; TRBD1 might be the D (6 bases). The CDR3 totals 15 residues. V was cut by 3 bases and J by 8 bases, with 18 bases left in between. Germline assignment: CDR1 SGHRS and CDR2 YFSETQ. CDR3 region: CASSWAGASGDTIYF. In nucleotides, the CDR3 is TGCGCCAGCAGCTGGGCGGGGGCGTCAGGAGACACCATATATTTT.

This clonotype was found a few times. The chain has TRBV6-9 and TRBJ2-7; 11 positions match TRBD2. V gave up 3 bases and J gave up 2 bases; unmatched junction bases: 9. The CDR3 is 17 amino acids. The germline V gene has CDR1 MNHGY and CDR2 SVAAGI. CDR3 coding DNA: TGTGCCAGCAGTTACTCACCGACTAGCGGGAAACCCTACGAGCAGTACTTC. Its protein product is CASSYSPTSGKPYEQYF.

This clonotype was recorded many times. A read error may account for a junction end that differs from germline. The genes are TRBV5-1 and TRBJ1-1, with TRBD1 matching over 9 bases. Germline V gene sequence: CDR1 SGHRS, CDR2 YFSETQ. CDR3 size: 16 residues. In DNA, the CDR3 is TGTGCCAGCAGCTTGGCGACAGGGGGGATGAACACTGAAGCTTTCTTT. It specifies CASSLATGGMNTEAFF.

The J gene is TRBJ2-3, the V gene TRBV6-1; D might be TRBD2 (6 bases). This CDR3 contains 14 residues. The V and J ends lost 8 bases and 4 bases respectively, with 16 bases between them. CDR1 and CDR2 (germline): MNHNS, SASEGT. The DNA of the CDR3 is TGTGCCAGCCGAGGAGCGGGCCCCCCAGATACGCAGTATTTT. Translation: CASRGAGPPDTQYF.

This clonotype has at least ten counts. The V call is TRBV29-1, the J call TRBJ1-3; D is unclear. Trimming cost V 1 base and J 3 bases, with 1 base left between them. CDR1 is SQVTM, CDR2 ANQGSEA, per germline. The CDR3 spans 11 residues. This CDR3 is CSVEVGNTIYF. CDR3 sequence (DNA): TGCAGCGTTGAAGTTGGAAACACCATATATTTT.

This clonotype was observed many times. CDR3 loop: CASSLLGGLDEQYF. In DNA form, the CDR3 reads TGTGCCAGCAGTTTACTTGGCGGGCTCGACGAGCAGTACTTC. This sequence joins TRBV12-3 or TRBV12-4 and TRBJ2-7; tentatively, D is TRBD2 (5 bases). This CDR3 region has 14 residues. Trimming removed 2 bases from V and 5 bases from J, with 13 bases in between.

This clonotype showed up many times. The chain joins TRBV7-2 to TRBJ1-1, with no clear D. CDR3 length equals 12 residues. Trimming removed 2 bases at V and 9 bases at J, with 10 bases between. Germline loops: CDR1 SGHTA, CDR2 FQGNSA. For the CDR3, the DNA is TGTGCCAGCAGCTTACGTTCAAGGCAAGCTTTCTTT. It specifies CASSLRSRQAFF.

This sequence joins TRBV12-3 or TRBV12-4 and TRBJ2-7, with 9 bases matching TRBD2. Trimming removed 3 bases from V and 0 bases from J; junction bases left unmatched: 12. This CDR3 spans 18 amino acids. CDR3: CASSLKLAGYLPSYEQYF. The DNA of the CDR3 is TGTGCCAGCAGTTTGAAGCTAGCGGGGTATCTACCCTCCTACGAGCAGTACTTC.

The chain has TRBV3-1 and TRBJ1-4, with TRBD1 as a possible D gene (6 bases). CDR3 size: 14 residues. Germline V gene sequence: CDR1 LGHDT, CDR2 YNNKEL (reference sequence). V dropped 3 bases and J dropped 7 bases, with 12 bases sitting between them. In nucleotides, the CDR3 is TGTGCCAGCAGCCACGGGAAAGGGGGTGAAAAACTGTTTTTT. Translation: CASSHGKGGEKLFF. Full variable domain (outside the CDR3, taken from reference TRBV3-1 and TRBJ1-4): DTAVSQTPKYLVTQMGNDKSIKCEQNLGHDTMYWYKQDSKKFLKIMFSYNNKELIINETVPNRFSPKSPDKAHLNLHINSLELGDSAVYFCASSHGKGGEKLFFGSGTQLSVL.

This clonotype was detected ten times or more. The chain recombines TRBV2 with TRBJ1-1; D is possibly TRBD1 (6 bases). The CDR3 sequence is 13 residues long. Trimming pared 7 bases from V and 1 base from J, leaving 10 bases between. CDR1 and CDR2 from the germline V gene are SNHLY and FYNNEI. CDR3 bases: TGTGCCAGCAATGGACAGCCGAACACTGAAGCTTTCTTT. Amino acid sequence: CASNGQPNTEAFF.

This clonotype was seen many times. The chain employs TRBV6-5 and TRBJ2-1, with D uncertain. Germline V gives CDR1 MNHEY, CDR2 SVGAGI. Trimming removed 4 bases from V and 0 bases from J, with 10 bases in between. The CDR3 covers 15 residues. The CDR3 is CASSLGPSSYNEQFF. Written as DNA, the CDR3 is TGTGCCAGCAGTTTAGGGCCGAGCTCCTACAATGAGCAGTTCTTC.

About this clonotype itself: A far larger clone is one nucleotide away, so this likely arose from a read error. Here the CDR3 DNA reads TGTGCCAGCAGTCCAAGGGTAGGGGGGGGTGAGACCCAGTACTTC. Residues: CASSPRVGGGETQYF. The chain employs TRBV2 and TRBJ2-5; a weak D match, TRBD2 (7 bases). The ends were cut back, 5 bases at V and 5 bases at J, with 18 bases in the middle. The CDR3 consists of 15 residues. Germline V gene data show CDR1 as SNHLY and CDR2 as FYNNEI.

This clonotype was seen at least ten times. The CDR3 is CASFIGAGTLYEQYF. CDR3 DNA sequence: TGTGCCAGCTTTATTGGTGCGGGGACACTCTACGAGCAGTACTTC. V usage is TRBV6-1 and J usage is TRBJ2-7; D is perhaps TRBD1 or TRBD2 (6 bases each). Germline V lookup: CDR1 MNHNS, CDR2 SASEGT. The V gene lost 8 bases and the J gene lost 3 bases, with 20 bases spanning the gap. CDR3 length: 15 residues.

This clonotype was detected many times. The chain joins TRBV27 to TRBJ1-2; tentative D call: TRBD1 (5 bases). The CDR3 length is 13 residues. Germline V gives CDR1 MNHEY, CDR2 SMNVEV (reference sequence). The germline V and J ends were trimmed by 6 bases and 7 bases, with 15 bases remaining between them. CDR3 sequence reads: CASSSGTGSGYTF. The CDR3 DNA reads TGTGCCAGCAGCTCAGGGACGGGTAGTGGCTACACCTTC.

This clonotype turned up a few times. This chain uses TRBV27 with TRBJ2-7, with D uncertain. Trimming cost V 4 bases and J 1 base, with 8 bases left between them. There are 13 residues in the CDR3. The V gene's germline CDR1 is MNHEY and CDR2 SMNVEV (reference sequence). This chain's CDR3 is CASSSLISYEQYF. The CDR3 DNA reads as TGTGCCAGCAGTTCACTGATTTCCTACGAGCAGTACTTC.

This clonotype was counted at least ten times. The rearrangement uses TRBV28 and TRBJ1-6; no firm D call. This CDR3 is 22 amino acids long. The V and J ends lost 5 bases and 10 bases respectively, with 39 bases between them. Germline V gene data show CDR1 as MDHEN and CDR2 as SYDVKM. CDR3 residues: CASSAFPWVKGGISTDGSPLHF. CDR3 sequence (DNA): TGTGCCAGCAGTGCTTTCCCGTGGGTGAAAGGAGGGATTTCTACCGATGGATCACCCCTCCACTTT.

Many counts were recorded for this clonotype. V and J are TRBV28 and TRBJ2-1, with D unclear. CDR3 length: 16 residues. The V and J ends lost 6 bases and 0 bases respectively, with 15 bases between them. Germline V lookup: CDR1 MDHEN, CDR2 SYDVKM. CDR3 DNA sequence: TGTGCCAGCAGCCCGAGCGCGATCAGCTCCTACAATGAGCAGTTCTTC. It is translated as CASSPSAISSYNEQFF.

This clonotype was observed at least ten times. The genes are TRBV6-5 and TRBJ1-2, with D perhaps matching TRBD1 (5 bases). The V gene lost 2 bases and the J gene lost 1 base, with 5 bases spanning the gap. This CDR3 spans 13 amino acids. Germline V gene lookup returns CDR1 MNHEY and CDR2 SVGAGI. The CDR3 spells CASSYDSNYGYTF. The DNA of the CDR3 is TGTGCCAGCAGTTACGACAGTAACTATGGCTACACCTTC.

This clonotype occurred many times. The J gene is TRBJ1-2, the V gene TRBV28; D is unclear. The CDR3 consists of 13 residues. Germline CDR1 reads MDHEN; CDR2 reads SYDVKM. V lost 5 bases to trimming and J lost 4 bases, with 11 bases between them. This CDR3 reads CASSPQESYGYTF. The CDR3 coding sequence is TGTGCCAGCAGTCCACAAGAATCCTATGGCTACACCTTC.

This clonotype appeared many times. The CDR3 sequence is CASSFGLAGGYNEQFF. The CDR3 bases are TGTGCCAGCAGCTTCGGACTAGCGGGAGGTTACAATGAGCAGTTCTTC. The chain joins TRBV11-1 to TRBJ2-1; 14 bases are shared with TRBD2. The CDR3 sequence is 16 residues long. The V gene end was trimmed by 3 bases and the J gene end by 4 bases; junction bases not matched to a gene: 2. Per germline, CDR1 SGHAT and CDR2 FQDESV (reference sequence).